The 9 T cell receptor beta chains in this list originate from one sample, sequenced in a study of cytomegalovirus exposure and HLA in healthy donors. PCR involved 60 Vbeta and 13 Jbeta primers. The method was immunoSEQ multiplex PCR; TCRdb's version includes in-frame clones alone and lacks a portion of them. Among 200,000 to 250,000 clones listed, approximately 79% were seen once. Sample: PBMCs. The receptor source for this set is a man aged 50-59 years in good health and CMV-seronegative.

This chain links TRBV19 with TRBJ1-1, with D perhaps TRBD1 (5 bases). The CDR3 totals 18 residues. V lost 0 bases, J lost 1 base, and 18 bases lay in between. Germline lookup yields CDR1 LNHDA and CDR2 SQIVND (reference sequence). The CDR3 DNA is TGTGCCAGTAGTATAGAAACGCTTGGGGGGGACTCGAACACTGAAGCTTTCTTT. This translates into CASSIETLGGDSNTEAFF. Complete variable domain (other parts from reference TRBV19 and TRBJ1-1): DGGITQSPKYLFRKEGQNVTLSCEQNLNHDAMYWYRQDPGQGLRLIYYSQIVNDFQKGDIAEGYSVSREKKESFPLTVTSAQKNPTAFYLCASSIETLGGDSNTEAFFGQGTRLTVV.

This chain uses TRBV2 with TRBJ2-5; D remains unclear. CDR3 length equals 12 residues. Germline V gene sequence: CDR1 SNHLY, CDR2 FYNNEI. V shed 4 bases and J shed 5 bases, with 8 bases lying between them. The DNA of the CDR3 is TGTGCCAGCAGTGTAGAAATCGAGACCCAGTACTTC. As protein: CASSVEIETQYF. Using reference TRBV2 and TRBJ2-5 for the parts outside the CDR3, the full variable domain is EPEVTQTPSHQVTQMGQEVILRCVPISNHLYFYWYRQILGQKVEFLVSFYNNEISEKSEIFDDQFSVERPDGSNFTLKIRSTKLEDSAMYFCASSVEIETQYFGPGTRLLVL.

The sample holds one count of this clone. The V and J genes are TRBV2 and TRBJ1-3; TRBD1 matches at 7 bases. Per germline, CDR1 SNHLY and CDR2 FYNNEI. Trimming took 8 bases from V and 2 from J; bases not matched to a gene: 6. This CDR3 comprises 14 residues. CDR3 in DNA: TGTGCCAGCGCCGGGACAGCGCCTGGAAACACCATATATTTT. Translating gives CASAGTAPGNTIYF.

This chain connects TRBV11-2 to TRBJ2-7; TRBD2 matches at 7 bases. This CDR3 has 12 residues. V was pared by 5 bases and J by 6 bases, with 4 bases of the junction left unmatched. Germline V CDR1 and CDR2: SGHAT, FQNNGV. The CDR3, as DNA: TGTGCCAGCAGCCTGGCGGGGGTCGAGCAGTACTTC. It translates to CASSLAGVEQYF.

This rearrangement joins TRBV4-1 to TRBJ1-2; D ambiguous. V was trimmed by 1 base and J by 5 bases, leaving 14 bases between them. The CDR3 has 15 amino acids. Germline values: CDR1 MGHRA, CDR2 YSYEKL. This chain's CDR3 is CASSQGFDLRYGYTF. CDR3 sequence (DNA): TGCGCCAGCAGCCAAGGGTTCGACCTGAGGTATGGCTACACCTTC.

This sequence joins TRBV5-1 and TRBJ2-7; TRBD2 matches 15 bases. The germline V gene encodes CDR1 SGHRS and CDR2 YFSETQ. There are 15 residues in the CDR3. Trimming cost V 4 bases and J 10 bases; bases outside gene matches: 9. The CDR3 bases are TGCGCCAGCAGCGCCGGGACTAGCGGGAGGCACCATCAGTACTTC. Translated: CASSAGTSGRHHQYF.

This clone was seen just once. The chain recombines TRBV5-4 with TRBJ2-7, with D possibly being TRBD2 (5 bases). The germline CDR1 and CDR2 sequences are SGHNT and YYREEE (reference sequence). V shed 4 bases and J shed 2 bases, with 16 bases lying between them. The CDR3 contains 15 residues. The CDR3 DNA reads as TGTGCCAGCAGCCCGAGGACTGGCAAAGCCTACGAGCAGTACTTC. Translation: CASSPRTGKAYEQYF.

The V call is TRBV19, the J call TRBJ2-4; D is possibly TRBD1 (5 bases). This CDR3 is 17 amino acids long. Germline CDR1 and CDR2: LNHDA and SQIVND (reference sequence). Trimming left V 6 bases short and J 0 bases short, with 18 bases between. The CDR3 is CASRLKHRLIAKNIQYF. For the CDR3, the DNA is TGTGCCAGTAGGCTAAAACACAGGCTGATAGCCAAAAACATTCAGTACTTC.

The genes are TRBV30 and TRBJ2-3; D uncertain. Trimming removed 0 bases at V and 3 bases at J, with 4 bases between. CDR1 is GTSNPN and CDR2 is SVGIG in the germline V gene (reference sequence). The CDR3 loop spans 12 amino acids. CDR3 loop: CAWSVGTDTQYF. The CDR3 DNA follows: TGTGCCTGGAGTGTCGGGACAGATACGCAGTATTTT. Based on the CDR3 plus reference TRBV30 and TRBJ2-3, the full variable domain is SQTIHQWPATLVQPVGSPLSLECTVEGTSNPNLYWYRQAAGRGLQLLFYSVGIGQISSEVPQNLSASRPQDRQFILSSKKLLLSDSGFYLCAWSVGTDTQYFGPGTRLTVL.